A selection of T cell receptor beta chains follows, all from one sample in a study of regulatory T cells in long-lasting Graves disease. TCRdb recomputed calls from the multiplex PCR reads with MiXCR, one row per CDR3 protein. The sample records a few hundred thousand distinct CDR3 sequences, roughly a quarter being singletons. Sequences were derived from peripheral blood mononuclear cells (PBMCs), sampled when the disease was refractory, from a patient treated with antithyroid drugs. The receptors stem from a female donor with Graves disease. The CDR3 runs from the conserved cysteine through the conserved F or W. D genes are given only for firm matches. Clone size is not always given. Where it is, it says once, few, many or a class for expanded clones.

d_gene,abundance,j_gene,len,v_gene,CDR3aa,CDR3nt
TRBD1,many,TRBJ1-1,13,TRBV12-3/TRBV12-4,CADRAHFDTEAFF,TGTGCCGACAGGGCTCATTTTGACACTGAAGCTTTCTTT
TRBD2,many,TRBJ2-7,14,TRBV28,CASSGTSGSYEQYF,TGTGCCAGCAGTGGGACTAGCGGATCCTACGAGCAGTACTTC
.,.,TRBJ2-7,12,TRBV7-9,CASSRENDEQYF,TGTGCCAGCAGCCGTGAGAACGACGAGCAGTACTTC
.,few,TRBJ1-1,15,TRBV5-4,CASSLVRGGNTEAFF,TGTGCCAGCAGCTTGGTCCGGGGAGGGAACACTGAAGCTTTCTTT
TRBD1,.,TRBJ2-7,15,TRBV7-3,CASSPQPGQEYEQYF,TGTGCCAGCAGCCCACAACCGGGACAGGAGTACGAGCAGTACTTC
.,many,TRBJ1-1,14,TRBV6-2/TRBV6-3,CASSLGKGNTEAFF,TGTGCCAGCAGTCTCGGAAAGGGGAACACTGAAGCTTTCTTT
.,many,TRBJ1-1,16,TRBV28,CASSLPAGRGNTEAFF,TGTGCCAGCAGTTTACCGGCAGGGAGGGGGAACACTGAAGCTTTCTTT
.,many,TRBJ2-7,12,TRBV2,CASGRTPGEQYF,TGTGCCAGCGGGCGGACCCCGGGCGAGCAGTACTTC
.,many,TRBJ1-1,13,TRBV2,CASRGFGRTEAFF,TGTGCCAGCAGGGGGTTTGGAAGGACTGAAGCTTTCTTT
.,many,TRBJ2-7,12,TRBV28,CASRMTSYEQYF,TGTGCCAGCAGGATGACTAGTTACGAGCAGTACTTC
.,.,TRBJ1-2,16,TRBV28,CASSLGGAGSNYDYTF,TGTGCCAGCAGCCTTGGGGGGGCGGGCTCTAACTATGACTACACCTTC
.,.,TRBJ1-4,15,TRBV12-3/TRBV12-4,CASSYVADRREKLFF,TGTGCCAGCAGTTACGTGGCGGATCGGCGTGAAAAACTGTTTTTT
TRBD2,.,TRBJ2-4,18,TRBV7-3,CASSPRPPGGPGKNIQYF,TGTGCCAGCAGCCCCCGTCCACCGGGAGGGCCGGGCAAAAACATTCAGTACTTC
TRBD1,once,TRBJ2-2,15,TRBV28,CASSPQGAGTGELFF,TGTGCCAGCAGTCCACAGGGGGCTGGGACCGGGGAGCTGTTTTTT
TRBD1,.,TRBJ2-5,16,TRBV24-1,CATSDVGTAIGETQYF,TGTGCCACCAGTGACGTCGGGACAGCAATAGGAGAGACCCAGTACTTC
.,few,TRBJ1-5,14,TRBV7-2,CASSTGVRDQPQHF,TGTGCCAGCAGTACGGGAGTTCGGGATCAGCCCCAGCATTTT
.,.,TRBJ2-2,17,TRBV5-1,CASSFRQVETNTGELFF,TGCGCCAGCAGCTTCCGCCAGGTAGAAACGAACACCGGGGAGCTGTTTTTT
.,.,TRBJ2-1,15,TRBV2,CASSRWGGDYNEQFF,TGTGCCAGCAGTCGATGGGGTGGCGACTACAATGAGCAGTTCTTC
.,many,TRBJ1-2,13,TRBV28,CASSPTGTYGYTF,TGTGCCAGCAGTCCGACAGGCACCTATGGCTACACCTTC
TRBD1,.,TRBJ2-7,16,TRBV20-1,CSAIRDRGLSSYEQYF,TGCAGTGCTATTCGGGACAGGGGCCTGAGCTCCTACGAGCAGTACTTC
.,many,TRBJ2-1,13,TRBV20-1,CSANPSSYNEQFF,TGCAGTGCTAACCCGAGCTCCTACAATGAGCAGTTCTTC
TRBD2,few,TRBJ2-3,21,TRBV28,CASSLFPGLSGKGGSTDTQYF,TGTGCCAGCAGTCTTTTTCCGGGACTATCAGGGAAGGGAGGAAGCACAGATACGCAGTATTTT
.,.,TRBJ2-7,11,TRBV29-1,CSVATAYEQYF,TGCAGCGTTGCGACCGCCTACGAGCAGTACTTC